This entry describes one TCR beta chain. What it recognizes is unknown. The data were obtained in a study of cytomegalovirus exposure and HLA in healthy donors. Study-wide findings and caveats: CMV antigen specificity was confirmed in vitro for three CMV-associated chains. Later work found most CMV-associated TCR beta chains apparently HLA-restricted. Presence/absence analyses supposed approximately even sequencing depth among donors.

The germline V gene has CDR1 SGHTA and CDR2 FQGNSA. V shed 0 bases and J shed 7 bases, with 7 bases lying between them. CDR3 length: 12 amino acids. The study sampled nominally healthy donors, though unrecorded immune exposures were likely. The PCR was carried out with 60 Vbeta primers and 13 Jbeta primers. Only in-frame clones appear in the TCRdb table, and some are missing; sequencing was by immunoSEQ multiplex PCR. The table lists roughly 160,000 clones, 60% to 80% of them singletons, with 7.7% in the top ten. The TCR comes from a woman in her forties in good health and CMV-seropositive. The chain couples TRBV7-2 to TRBJ2-7, with D perhaps TRBD2 (6 bases). Sequenced input: PBMCs. The CDR3 DNA sequence: TGTGCCAGCAGCTTAGCTAGCGGAGAGCAGTACTTC. Encoded protein: CASSLASGEQYF.